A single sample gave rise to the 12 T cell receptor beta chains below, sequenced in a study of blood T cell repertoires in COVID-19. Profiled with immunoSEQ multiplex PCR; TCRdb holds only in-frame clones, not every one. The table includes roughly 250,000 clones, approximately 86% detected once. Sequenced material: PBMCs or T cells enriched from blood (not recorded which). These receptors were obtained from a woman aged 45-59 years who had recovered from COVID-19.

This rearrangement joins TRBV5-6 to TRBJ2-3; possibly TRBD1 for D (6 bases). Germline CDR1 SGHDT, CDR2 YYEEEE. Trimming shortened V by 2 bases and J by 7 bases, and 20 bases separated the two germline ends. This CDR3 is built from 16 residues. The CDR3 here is CASSLREDRVVNTQYF. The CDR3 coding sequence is TGTGCCAGCAGCTTACGAGAGGACAGAGTAGTTAATACGCAGTATTTT.

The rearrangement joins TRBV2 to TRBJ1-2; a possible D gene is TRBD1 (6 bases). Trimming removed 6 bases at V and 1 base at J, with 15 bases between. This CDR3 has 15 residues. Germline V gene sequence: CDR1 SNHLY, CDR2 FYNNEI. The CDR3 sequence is CASRQGQSHNYGYTF. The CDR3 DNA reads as TGTGCCAGCAGACAGGGACAAAGCCATAACTATGGCTACACCTTC.

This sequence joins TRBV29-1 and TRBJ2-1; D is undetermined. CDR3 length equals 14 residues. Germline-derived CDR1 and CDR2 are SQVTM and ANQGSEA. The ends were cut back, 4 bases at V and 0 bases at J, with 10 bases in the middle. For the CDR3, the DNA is TGCAGCGTTGTCTACTCGAGCTCCTACAATGAGCAGTTCTTC. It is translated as CSVVYSSSYNEQFF.

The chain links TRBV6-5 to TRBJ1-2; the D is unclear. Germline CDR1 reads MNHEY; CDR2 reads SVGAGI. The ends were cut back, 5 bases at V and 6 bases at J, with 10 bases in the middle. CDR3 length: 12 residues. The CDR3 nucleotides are TGTGCCAGCAGTCCAGGCTGGGATGGCTACACCTTC. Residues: CASSPGWDGYTF.

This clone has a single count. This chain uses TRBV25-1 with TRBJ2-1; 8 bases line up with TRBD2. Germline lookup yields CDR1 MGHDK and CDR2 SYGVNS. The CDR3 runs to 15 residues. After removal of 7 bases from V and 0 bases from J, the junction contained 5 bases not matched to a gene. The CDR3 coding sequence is TGTGCCAGCATAGGAGCGGGGGACTCCTACAATGAGCAGTTCTTC. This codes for CASIGAGDSYNEQFF.

CDR3 region: CASSIGTGRYQPQHF. The CDR3 bases are TGTGCCAGCAGTATAGGGACAGGCCGTTATCAGCCCCAGCATTTT. This rearrangement joins TRBV28 to TRBJ1-5, with 8 bases aligning to TRBD1. Germline V gene data show CDR1 as MDHEN and CDR2 as SYDVKM. V shed 5 bases, J shed 5 bases, and the junction held 8 bases outside the gene matches. The CDR3 length is 15 residues.

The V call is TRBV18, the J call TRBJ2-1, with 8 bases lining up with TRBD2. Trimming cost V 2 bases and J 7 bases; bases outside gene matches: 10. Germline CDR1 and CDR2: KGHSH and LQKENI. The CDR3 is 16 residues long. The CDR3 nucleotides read TGTGCCAGCTCACCAACGTTAAGCGGGGGCCGAAATGAGCAGTTCTTC. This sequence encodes CASSPTLSGGRNEQFF.

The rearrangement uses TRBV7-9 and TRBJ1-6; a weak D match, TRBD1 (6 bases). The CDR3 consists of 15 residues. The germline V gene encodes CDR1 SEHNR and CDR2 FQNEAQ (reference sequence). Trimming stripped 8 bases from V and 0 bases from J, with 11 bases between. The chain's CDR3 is CASAGVSSYNSPLHF. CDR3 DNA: TGTGCCAGCGCAGGGGTTAGCTCCTATAATTCACCCCTCCACTTT. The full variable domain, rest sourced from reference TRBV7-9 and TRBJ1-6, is DTGVSQNPRHKITKRGQNVTFRCDPISEHNRLYWYRQTLGQGPEFLTYFQNEAQLEKSRLLSDRFSAERPKGSFSTLEIQRTEQGDSAMYLCASAGVSSYNSPLHFGNGTRLTVT.

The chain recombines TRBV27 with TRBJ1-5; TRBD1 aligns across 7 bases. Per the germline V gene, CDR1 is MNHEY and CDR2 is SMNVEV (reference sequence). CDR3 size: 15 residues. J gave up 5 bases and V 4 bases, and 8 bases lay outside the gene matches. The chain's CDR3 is CASSSGQDPYQPQHF. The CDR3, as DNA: TGTGCCAGCAGTTCCGGACAGGACCCTTATCAGCCCCAGCATTTT.

CDR3 nucleotide sequence: TGTGCCAGCAGCTCCGACAGCGTCTACGAGCAGTACTTC. It codes for CASSSDSVYEQYF. The chain employs TRBV13 and TRBJ2-7; TRBD1 might be the D (5 bases). The CDR3 loop spans 13 amino acids. V gave up 4 bases and J gave up 3 bases, with 10 bases separating them. Per the germline V gene, CDR1 is PRHDT and CDR2 is FYEKMQ (reference sequence).

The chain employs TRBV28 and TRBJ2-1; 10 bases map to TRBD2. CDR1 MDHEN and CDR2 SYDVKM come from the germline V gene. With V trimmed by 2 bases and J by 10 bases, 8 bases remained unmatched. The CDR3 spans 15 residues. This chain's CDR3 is CASSLSLAGVQEQFF. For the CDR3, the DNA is TGTGCCAGCAGTTTAAGTCTAGCGGGAGTTCAAGAGCAGTTCTTC.

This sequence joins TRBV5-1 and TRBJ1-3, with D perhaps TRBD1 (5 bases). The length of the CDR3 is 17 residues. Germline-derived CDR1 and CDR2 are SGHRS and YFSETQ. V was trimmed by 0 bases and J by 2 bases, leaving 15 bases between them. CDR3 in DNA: TGCGCCAGCAGCTTGGTCTGGGGCCGTCCCCCTGGAAACACCATATATTTT. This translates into CASSLVWGRPPGNTIYF.